The 11 T cell receptor beta chains below all came from one sample that was sequenced in a study of T-cell reconstitution after alpha-beta-depleted transplantation in children. The TCRbeta library incorporated unique molecular identifiers. TCRdb processed the PCR reads anew with MiXCR; each CDR3 protein has one entry. The top ten hold around 14% of the sample, which has some 550,000 distinct CDR3 sequences, 23% seen once. Here the sequenced sample was PBMCs, mostly from graft donor cells, taken 360 days after TCRalphabeta/CD19-depleted stem cell transplant. These receptors were collected from a boy under two years old who had a stem cell transplant for acute myeloid leukemia, so the T cells may come from the graft donor.

This clonotype was counted only a few times. The chain has TRBV20-1 and TRBJ2-1; 7 nucleotides match TRBD1. CDR1 and CDR2 (germline): DFQATT, SNEGSKA (reference sequence). This CDR3 is built from 14 residues. Losses at the gene ends were 3 bases for V and 5 bases for J; bases not matched to a gene: 7. CDR3 residues: CSASPSTGHNEQFF. The CDR3 DNA reads as TGCAGTGCTAGTCCCTCGACAGGGCACAATGAGCAGTTCTTC.

This clonotype was detected a few times. The J gene is TRBJ2-7, the V gene TRBV12-3 or TRBV12-4, with D perhaps TRBD1 or TRBD2 (6 bases each). Trimming pared 3 bases from V and 6 bases from J, leaving 15 bases between. This CDR3 comprises 14 residues. The CDR3 spells CASSLGLGGFEQYF. As DNA, the CDR3 is TGTGCCAGCAGTTTGGGTTTGGGGGGCTTCGAGCAGTACTTC.

The chain joins TRBV7-9 to TRBJ1-2; D is ambiguous. This CDR3 has 15 residues. The germline gives CDR1 SEHNR, CDR2 FQNEAQ (reference sequence). Trimming pared 1 base from V and 7 bases from J, leaving 16 bases between. For the CDR3, the DNA is TGTGCCAGCAGCTTAGACCCGGGAAGGGTAGGTGGCTACACCTTC. Protein sequence: CASSLDPGRVGGYTF.

This clonotype was counted a single time. The chain combines TRBV6-5 with TRBJ1-5; weak D call: TRBD1 (5 bases). Germline V lookup: CDR1 MNHEY, CDR2 SVGAGI. The CDR3 extends over 19 amino acids. V lost 1 base and J 5 bases, leaving 24 bases between the germline ends. The CDR3 DNA reads as TGTGCCAGCAGTTACTTACTACCGGGGGTGGAGATCACCCATCAGCCCCAGCATTTT. Its protein product is CASSYLLPGVEITHQPQHF.

The table lists this clonotype with a few counts. This chain uses TRBV6-6 with TRBJ2-2, with D hard to call. CDR1 and CDR2 (germline): MNHNY, SVGAGI (reference sequence). The V and J ends lost 6 bases and 2 bases respectively, with 7 bases between them. There are 13 residues in the CDR3. Written as DNA, the CDR3 is TGTGCCAGCAGCGGGTTTAACACCGGGGAGCTGTTTTTT. Its translation: CASSGFNTGELFF.

The V and J genes are TRBV15 and TRBJ2-1; TRBD1 agrees at 7 bases. The germline V gene encodes CDR1 LNHNV and CDR2 YYDKDF (reference sequence). The CDR3 is 16 amino acids. With V trimmed by 0 bases and J by 4 bases, 6 bases remained unmatched. CDR3: CATSRDEGQAYNEQFF. The CDR3 region has the DNA TGTGCCACCAGCAGAGATGAAGGACAGGCGTACAATGAGCAGTTCTTC.

This clonotype came up many times. The chain carries TRBV6-5 and TRBJ1-1; the match to TRBD1 covers 10 bases. CDR3 length: 13 residues. The trim removed 6 bases at V and 4 bases at J, leaving 2 bases unmatched. Germline CDR1 reads MNHEY; CDR2 reads SVGAGI. The CDR3 spells CASRWTGGTEAFF. CDR3 in DNA: TGTGCCAGCAGATGGACAGGGGGCACTGAAGCTTTCTTT.

This chain links TRBV20-1 with TRBJ1-1; 7 bases are shared with TRBD1. CDR3 length: 15 residues. The germline CDR1 and CDR2 sequences are DFQATT and SNEGSKA (reference sequence). The trim removed 0 bases at V and 5 bases at J, leaving 9 bases unmatched. DNA of the CDR3: TGCAGTGCTAGAGATGGAAGGGGCAGGGGGACTGAAGCTTTCTTT. This translates into CSARDGRGRGTEAFF.

This clonotype was detected many times. The CDR3 DNA reads as TGTGCCAGCAGTCCGCGACTAGTCTCCCCGCAAGAGACCCAGTACTTC. It codes for CASSPRLVSPQETQYF. The rearrangement links TRBV27 to TRBJ2-5; a possible D gene is TRBD2 (6 bases). The CDR3 has 16 residues. Per germline, CDR1 MNHEY and CDR2 SMNVEV (reference sequence). The germline V and J ends were trimmed by 5 bases and 2 bases, with 18 bases remaining between them.

This clonotype was seen at least ten times. For the CDR3, the DNA is TGCAGCGTTGCGCGGTCATACGAGCAGTACTTC. Its protein is CSVARSYEQYF. J is TRBJ2-7 and V is TRBV29-1; D is undetermined. V was trimmed by 4 bases and J by 4 bases, leaving 8 bases between them. The CDR3 is made up of 11 amino acids. CDR1 is SQVTM, CDR2 ANQGSEA, per germline.

This chain links TRBV11-2 with TRBJ2-1; 7 nucleotides line up with TRBD1. Trimming removed 5 bases from V and 0 bases from J; junction bases left unmatched: 19. Germline lookup yields CDR1 SGHAT and CDR2 FQNNGV. This CDR3 contains 20 residues. The CDR3 region has the DNA TGTGCCAGCAGCAGGCCCGGGACAGCCTACCAAGGGATCTCCTACAATGAGCAGTTCTTC. Translated: CASSRPGTAYQGISYNEQFF.